Detailed here is one T cell receptor (beta chain). There is no known antigen for this receptor. One base away there is no much larger clone; base qualities are not given. The CDR3 covers 15 residues, taking in both the cysteine and the phenylalanine. Here the CDR3 DNA is all that survives: 45 bases in frame from base 1. The V end loses 3 bases and the J end loses 8 bases, and a stretch of 16 bases separates them. Reading the germline V gene gives CDR1 KGHSH and CDR2 LQKENI. The data stem from a study of patients and donors after allogeneic stem cell transplantation (dated by TCRdb to 2020 to 2022). Receptor libraries were prepared by RT-PCR. Instrument on record: NextSeq 550. TCRdb reworked the public reads: Q25 trimming with fastp, MiXCR clone assembly, productive beta chains retained. Rows with one shared CDR3 protein collapse into an entry with the most common genes and DNA. Counted in this sample were 920,000 or so distinct CDR3 sequences; over 15% of them appeared once. Of the sample, approximately 5.9% falls within the top ten clones.

The sequencing input was blood, either unsorted or a sorted T cell fraction (not recorded which). The chain couples TRBV18 to TRBJ1-4, with a weak D call of TRBD1 (6 bases match). This clonotype was obtained from a human donor who was either an allogeneic HSCT recipient or a stem cell or donor lymphocyte infusion donor (not recorded which). It is not recorded whose cells these are; they may come from a transplant donor. This receptor has the CDR3 CASSPFPGEIEKLFF. The sequenced DNA: TGTGCCAGCTCACCGTTTCCAGGGGAGATCGAAAAACTGTTTTTT.